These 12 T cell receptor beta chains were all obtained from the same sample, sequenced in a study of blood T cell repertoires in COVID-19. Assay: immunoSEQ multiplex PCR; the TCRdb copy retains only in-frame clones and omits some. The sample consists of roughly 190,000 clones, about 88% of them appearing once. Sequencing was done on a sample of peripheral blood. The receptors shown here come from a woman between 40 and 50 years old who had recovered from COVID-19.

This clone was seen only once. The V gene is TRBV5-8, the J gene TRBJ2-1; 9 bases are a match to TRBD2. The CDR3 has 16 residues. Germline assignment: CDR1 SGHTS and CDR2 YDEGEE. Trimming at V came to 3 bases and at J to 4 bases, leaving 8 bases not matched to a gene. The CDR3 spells CASSSGTSPSYNEQFF. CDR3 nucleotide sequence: TGTGCCAGCAGCTCCGGGACTAGCCCCTCTTACAATGAGCAGTTCTTC.

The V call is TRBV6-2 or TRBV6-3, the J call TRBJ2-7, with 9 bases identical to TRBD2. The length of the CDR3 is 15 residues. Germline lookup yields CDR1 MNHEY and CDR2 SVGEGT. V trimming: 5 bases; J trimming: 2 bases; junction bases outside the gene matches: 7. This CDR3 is CASSAGGLAAYEQYF. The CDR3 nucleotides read TGTGCCAGCAGTGCCGGGGGACTAGCCGCCTACGAGCAGTACTTC.

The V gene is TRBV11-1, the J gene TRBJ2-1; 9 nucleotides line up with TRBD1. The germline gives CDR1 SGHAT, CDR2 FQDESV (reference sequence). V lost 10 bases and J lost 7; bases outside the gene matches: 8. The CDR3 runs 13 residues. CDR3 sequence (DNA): TGTGCCACCTGTTGGACAGGGGATAATGAGCAGTTCTTC. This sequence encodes CATCWTGDNEQFF.

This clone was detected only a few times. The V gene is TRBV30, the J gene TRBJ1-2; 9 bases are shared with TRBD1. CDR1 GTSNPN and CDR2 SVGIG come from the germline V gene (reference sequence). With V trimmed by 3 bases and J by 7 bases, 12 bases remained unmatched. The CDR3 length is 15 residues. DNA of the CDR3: TGTGCCTGGAGGTCGGACAGGGGACGCCCAAGTGGCTACACCTTC. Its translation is CAWRSDRGRPSGYTF.

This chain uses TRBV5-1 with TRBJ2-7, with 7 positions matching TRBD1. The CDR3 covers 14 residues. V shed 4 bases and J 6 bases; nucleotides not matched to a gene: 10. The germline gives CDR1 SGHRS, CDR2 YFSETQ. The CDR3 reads CASSPRTGLGEQYF. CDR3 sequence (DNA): TGCGCCAGCAGCCCGAGGACAGGTTTGGGCGAGCAGTACTTC.

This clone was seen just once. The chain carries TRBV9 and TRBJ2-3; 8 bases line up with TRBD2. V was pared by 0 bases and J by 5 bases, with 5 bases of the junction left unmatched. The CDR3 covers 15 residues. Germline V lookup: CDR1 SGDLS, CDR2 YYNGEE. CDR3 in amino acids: CASSVARLAGDTQYF. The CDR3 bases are TGTGCCAGCAGCGTAGCTCGGCTAGCGGGAGATACGCAGTATTTT.

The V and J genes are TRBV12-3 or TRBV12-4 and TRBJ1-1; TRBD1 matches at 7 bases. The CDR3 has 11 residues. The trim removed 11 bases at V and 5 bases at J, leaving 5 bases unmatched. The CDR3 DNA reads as TGTGCCCTGACAGGGAGGACTGAAGCTTTCTTT. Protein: CALTGRTEAFF.

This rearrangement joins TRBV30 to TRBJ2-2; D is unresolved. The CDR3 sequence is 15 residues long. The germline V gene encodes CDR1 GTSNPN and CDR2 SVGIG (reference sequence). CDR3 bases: TGTGGCCTGGAGAGTTTCTCTCGTCACACCGGGGAGCTGTTTTTT. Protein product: CGLESFSRHTGELFF. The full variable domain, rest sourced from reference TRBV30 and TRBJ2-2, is SQTIHQWPATLVQPVGSPLSLECTVEGTSNPNLYWYRQAAGRGLQLLFYSVGIGQISSEVPQNLSASRPQDRQFILSSKKLLLSDSGFYLCGLESFSRHTGELFFGEGSRLTVL.

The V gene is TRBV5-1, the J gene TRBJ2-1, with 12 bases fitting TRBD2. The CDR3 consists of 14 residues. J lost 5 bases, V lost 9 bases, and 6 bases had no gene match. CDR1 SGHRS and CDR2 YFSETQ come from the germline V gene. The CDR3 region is CANGLAGPHNEQFF. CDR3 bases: TGCGCCAACGGACTAGCGGGACCCCACAATGAGCAGTTCTTC.

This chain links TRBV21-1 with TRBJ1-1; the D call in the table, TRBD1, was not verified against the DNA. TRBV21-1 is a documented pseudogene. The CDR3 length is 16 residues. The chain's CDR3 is CASSKKMKAGNTEAFF. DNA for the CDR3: TGTGCCAGCAGCAAAAAGATGAAGGCAGGGAACACTGAAGCTTTCTTT.

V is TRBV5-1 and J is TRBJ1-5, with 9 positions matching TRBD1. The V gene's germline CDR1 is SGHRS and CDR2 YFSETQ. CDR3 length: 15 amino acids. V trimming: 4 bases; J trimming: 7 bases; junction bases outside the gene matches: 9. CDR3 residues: CASSLGQGNWQPQHF. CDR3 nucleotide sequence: TGCGCCAGCAGCCTGGGACAGGGCAATTGGCAGCCCCAGCATTTT.

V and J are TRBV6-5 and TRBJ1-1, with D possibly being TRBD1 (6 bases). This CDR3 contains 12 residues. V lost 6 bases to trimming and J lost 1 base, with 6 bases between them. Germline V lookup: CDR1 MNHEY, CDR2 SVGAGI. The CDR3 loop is CASRDRNTEAFF. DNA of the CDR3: TGTGCCAGCAGGGACAGGAACACTGAAGCTTTCTTT.